This entry lists 29 T cell receptor beta chains sequenced from one sample in a study of cytomegalovirus exposure and HLA in healthy donors (dated by TCRdb to the late 2010s). The method was the immunoSEQ multiplex PCR assay. The table comes from immuneACCESS by way of TCRdb, which keeps in-frame sequences with V and J called. Part of the clones is missing from these tables; in studies checked, under half for an unresolved V gene and the rest for unknown reasons. The sample data list tens of thousands of clones, and about 94% of these were observed just once. The ten largest make up about 1.4% of the sample. The sample taken for sequencing was PBMCs. Receptors originate from a man in his late teens or twenties in good health and CMV-seropositive.

The V and J genes are TRBV5-1 and TRBJ2-5; D perhaps matches TRBD2 (5 bases). This CDR3 comprises 13 residues. Trimming removed 4 bases from V and 2 bases from J, with 9 bases in between. CDR1 is SGHRS, CDR2 YFSETQ, per germline. CDR3 in DNA: TGCGCCAGCAGCCCACGGACTCAAGAGACCCAGTACTTC. It is translated as CASSPRTQETQYF.

The chain employs TRBV11-2 and TRBJ1-1, with 7 bases matching TRBD1. V was clipped by 1 base and J by 11 bases; unmatched bases: 13. The CDR3 is 15 residues long. In germline, CDR1 is SGHAT, CDR2 FQNNGV. CDR3 amino acids: CASSLVSGQTLRAFF. CDR3 DNA: TGTGCCAGCAGCTTAGTTTCGGGACAGACTCTGAGGGCTTTCTTT.

This sequence joins TRBV6-1 and TRBJ1-6; D is unresolved. The V and J ends lost 2 bases and 9 bases respectively, with 11 bases between them. The CDR3 extends over 14 amino acids. The germline V gene has CDR1 MNHNS and CDR2 SASEGT. The DNA of the CDR3 is TGTGCCAGCAGTGAATGGCGACACCGTTCACCCCTCCACTTT. It translates to CASSEWRHRSPLHF.

This chain uses TRBV13 with TRBJ1-3; TRBD1 might be the D (6 bases). Per germline, CDR1 PRHDT and CDR2 FYEKMQ (reference sequence). This CDR3 has 17 residues. V was clipped by 5 bases and J by 0 bases, with 17 bases between them. The CDR3 spells CASSQRGQGISGNTIYF. The CDR3 DNA sequence: TGTGCCAGCAGCCAAAGAGGGCAGGGGATCTCTGGAAACACCATATATTTT.

This rearrangement joins TRBV28 to TRBJ1-1; D call uncertain. V lost 5 bases and J 0 bases, leaving 13 bases between the germline ends. Germline V gives CDR1 MDHEN, CDR2 SYDVKM. The CDR3 extends over 15 amino acids. In nucleotides, the CDR3 is TGTGCCAGCAGTACCCCCGGAGGAATGAACACTGAAGCTTTCTTT. Its translation: CASSTPGGMNTEAFF.

The chain has TRBV9 and TRBJ2-1, with TRBD2 matching over 10 bases. Germline-derived CDR1 and CDR2 are SGDLS and YYNGEE. The V gene end was trimmed by 5 bases and the J gene end by 3 bases; junction bases not matched to a gene: 5. This CDR3 region has 15 residues. CDR3 nucleotides: TGTGCCAGCAGTCCTAGACTAGCGGGCTACAATGAGCAGTTCTTC. Protein sequence: CASSPRLAGYNEQFF.

The CDR3 DNA follows: TGCGCCAGCAGCCAGAGGACAGGGCGGACTGGAAACACCATATATTTT. It yields the protein CASSQRTGRTGNTIYF. J is TRBJ1-3 and V is TRBV4-1; 8 bases fit TRBD1. The V gene's germline CDR1 is MGHRA and CDR2 YSYEKL. V shed 3 bases, J shed 2 bases, and the junction held 6 bases outside the gene matches. This CDR3 spans 16 amino acids.

The chain carries TRBV5-1 and TRBJ2-7; 9 nucleotides match TRBD1. The CDR3 length is 14 residues. Germline V lookup: CDR1 SGHRS, CDR2 YFSETQ. The junction had 3 bases not matched to a gene; V was cut back by 0 bases and J by 5 bases. CDR3 loop: CASSLGQGEDEQYF. The CDR3 DNA reads TGCGCCAGCAGCTTGGGACAGGGGGAAGACGAGCAGTACTTC.

This clone has just one count. This chain links TRBV21-1 with TRBJ1-1. TRBV21-1 is a documented pseudogene. This CDR3 has 13 residues. The CDR3 is CASPHGGFTEAFF. The CDR3 coding sequence is TGTGCCAGCCCCCACGGGGGGTTCACTGAAGCTTTCTTT.

The chain recombines TRBV5-1 with TRBJ1-5; D perhaps matches TRBD1 (6 bases). The V and J ends lost 3 bases and 3 bases respectively, with 10 bases between them. The germline gives CDR1 SGHRS, CDR2 YFSETQ. This CDR3 is built from 14 residues. The CDR3 nucleotides read TGCGCCAGCAGCTCGACAGGAAACAATCAGCCCCAGCATTTT. This encodes CASSSTGNNQPQHF.

The chain recombines TRBV18 with TRBJ1-2; 7 positions match TRBD1. Germline CDR1 KGHSH, CDR2 LQKENI. The CDR3 contains 14 residues. The V and J ends lost 3 bases and 2 bases, in that order; junction bases with no gene match: 3. Here the CDR3 DNA reads TGTGCCAGCTCACCTACGGGACAGAACTATGGCTACACCTTC. Protein product: CASSPTGQNYGYTF.

V gene TRBV15 combines with J gene TRBJ2-2, with TRBD2 as a possible D gene (5 bases). Per the germline V gene, CDR1 is LNHNV and CDR2 is YYDKDF (reference sequence). V shed 6 bases and J shed 7 bases, with 6 bases lying between them. The CDR3 totals 11 residues. The CDR3 DNA reads TGTGCCACCAGGAGGGACGGGGAGCTGTTTTTT. Amino acid sequence: CATRRDGELFF.

This chain links TRBV7-3 with TRBJ2-3, with D tentatively TRBD1 (5 bases). The CDR3 is 15 residues long. V lost 5 bases and J lost 0, with 12 bases in between. In germline, CDR1 is SGHTA, CDR2 FQGTGA. CDR3: CASSPSRVSTDTQYF. The CDR3 DNA follows: TGTGCCAGCAGCCCCTCCAGGGTCAGCACAGATACGCAGTATTTT.

The chain recombines TRBV2 with TRBJ2-1; 12 bases are shared with TRBD2. Per the germline V gene, CDR1 is SNHLY and CDR2 is FYNNEI. Germline trimming cut 11 bases from V and 6 bases from J; bases unmatched to any gene: 11. The CDR3 runs to 15 residues. Here the CDR3 DNA reads TGTGCCGGTCCGGGACTAGCGGGTGGTGTCAATGAGCAGTTCTTC. The encoded protein is CAGPGLAGGVNEQFF.

The chain combines TRBV19 with TRBJ2-7; D remains unclear. CDR3 length: 13 amino acids. Trimming cost V 5 bases and J 4 bases, with 12 bases left between them. CDR1 and CDR2 from the germline V gene are LNHDA and SQIVND (reference sequence). The CDR3 spells CASSATNPYEQYF. The CDR3 nucleotides are TGTGCCAGTAGTGCTACCAACCCTTACGAGCAGTACTTC.

The chain carries TRBV19 and TRBJ2-5; 11 bases are a match to TRBD2. The germline gives CDR1 LNHDA, CDR2 SQIVND (reference sequence). The CDR3 consists of 15 residues. V lost 3 bases, J lost 5 bases, and 5 bases stayed unmatched. The CDR3 nucleotides are TGTGCCAGTAGTATTAGCGGGGGGGCGGGCGAGACCCAGTACTTC. Protein product: CASSISGGAGETQYF.

The chain carries TRBV7-9 and TRBJ2-7; TRBD1 aligns across 10 bases. The CDR3 covers 14 residues. The germline V gene encodes CDR1 SEHNR and CDR2 FQNEAQ (reference sequence). V trimming: 0 bases; J trimming: 6 bases; junction bases outside the gene matches: 2. CDR3 sequence: CASSLAGQGSEQYF. CDR3 nucleotide sequence: TGTGCCAGCAGCTTAGCGGGACAGGGGTCCGAGCAGTACTTC.

The rearrangement links TRBV19 to TRBJ2-3; 13 bases are shared with TRBD2. Germline assignment: CDR1 LNHDA and CDR2 SQIVND (reference sequence). CDR3 length equals 17 residues. The J segment lost 7 bases and the V segment lost 3 bases, leaving 10 bases of the junction unmatched. This CDR3 is CASSINFGTSGVYTQYF. CDR3 nucleotide sequence: TGTGCCAGTAGTATCAATTTTGGGACTAGCGGGGTATATACGCAGTATTTT.

CDR3 in amino acids: CASSEARGGELFF. In DNA, the CDR3 is TGTGCCAGCAGTGAAGCGCGCGGAGGGGAGCTGTTTTTT. This chain connects TRBV2 to TRBJ2-2; D is uncertain. Trimming left V 0 bases short and J 8 bases short, with 7 bases between. CDR3 length: 13 residues. CDR1 and CDR2 (germline): SNHLY, FYNNEI.

The chain uses TRBV6-5 and TRBJ1-5; D is uncertain. The CDR3 is 15 residues long. The V gene lost 6 bases and the J gene lost 1 base, with 13 bases spanning the gap. Germline loops: CDR1 MNHEY, CDR2 SVGAGI. The CDR3 sequence is CASSLEGGSNQPQHF. DNA of the CDR3: TGTGCCAGCAGCCTAGAGGGAGGAAGCAATCAGCCCCAGCATTTT.

CDR3 protein: CASSLGAGGAYNEQFF. CDR3 bases: TGTGCCAGCAGCTTAGGCGCAGGGGGCGCTTACAATGAGCAGTTCTTC. This chain connects TRBV7-8 to TRBJ2-1; 8 bases are shared with TRBD1. Germline assignment: CDR1 SGHVS and CDR2 FQNEAQ. The length of the CDR3 is 16 residues. V gave up 1 base and J gave up 4 bases; unmatched junction bases: 6. Full variable domain (missing parts from reference TRBV7-8 and TRBJ2-1): GAGVSQSPRYKVAKRGQDVALRCDPISGHVSLFWYQQALGQGPEFLTYFQNEAQLDKSGLPSDRFFAERPEGSVSTLKIQRTQQEDSAVYLCASSLGAGGAYNEQFFGPGTRLTVL.

The rearrangement uses TRBV10-3 and TRBJ2-1; TRBD2 matches at 11 bases. V dropped 3 bases and J dropped 4; count of bases not matched to a gene: 2. CDR1 is ENHRY, CDR2 SYGVKD, per germline. The CDR3 runs 15 residues. Here the CDR3 reads CAISDTSGGYNEQFF. The CDR3 bases are TGTGCCATCAGTGATACTAGCGGGGGATACAATGAGCAGTTCTTC.

This sequence joins TRBV5-1 and TRBJ1-4; D is ambiguous. V gave up 2 bases and J gave up 8 bases, with 13 bases separating them. This CDR3 is 14 amino acids long. Per the germline V gene, CDR1 is SGHRS and CDR2 is YFSETQ. Here the CDR3 reads CASSFGVGEEKLFF. Here the CDR3 DNA reads TGCGCCAGCAGCTTTGGAGTAGGAGAGGAAAAACTGTTTTTT.

The rearrangement uses TRBV7-2 and TRBJ2-7; 8 bases fit TRBD1. The length of the CDR3 is 18 residues. The germline CDR1 and CDR2 sequences are SGHTA and FQGNSA. Germline trimming cut 5 bases from V and 1 base from J; bases unmatched to any gene: 16. The CDR3 nucleotides read TGTGCCAGCAGCCGGGTCGGGACAGGTCTGCAAAAATCCTACGAGCAGTACTTC. Translation: CASSRVGTGLQKSYEQYF.

The chain has TRBV6-1 and TRBJ2-2, with no clear D. Germline lookup yields CDR1 MNHNS and CDR2 SASEGT. The V and J ends lost 0 bases and 4 bases respectively, with 9 bases between them. This CDR3 contains 15 residues. As DNA, the CDR3 is TGTGCCAGCAGTGAAGCGTTTGGGCCCACCGGGGAGCTGTTTTTT. It specifies CASSEAFGPTGELFF.

The V call is TRBV10-2, the J call TRBJ2-1; TRBD2 matches at 7 bases. The V segment lost 3 bases and the J segment 6 bases; nucleotides outside the gene matches: 8. The CDR3 is 15 residues long. Germline lookup yields CDR1 WSHSY and CDR2 SAAADI. Here the CDR3 reads CASSEVVAGPNEQFF. The CDR3, as DNA: TGCGCCAGCAGTGAAGTTGTAGCGGGCCCCAATGAGCAGTTCTTC.

The rearrangement uses TRBV4-2 and TRBJ1-2; 8 bases are shared with TRBD1. Per the germline V gene, CDR1 is LGHNA and CDR2 is YNFKEQ. The CDR3 runs to 13 residues. J lost 6 bases, V lost 6 bases, and 6 bases had no gene match. DNA of the CDR3: TGTGCCAGCAGGTTAGGGACAGGAAATGGCTACACCTTC. Its protein is CASRLGTGNGYTF.

The chain employs TRBV6-6 and TRBJ1-5; the match to TRBD1 covers 7 bases. Germline-derived CDR1 and CDR2 are MNHNY and SVGAGI (reference sequence). The V and J ends lost 0 bases and 4 bases, in that order; junction bases with no gene match: 0. The CDR3 length is 14 residues. The CDR3 loop is CASSYSTGNQPQHF. CDR3 in DNA: TGTGCCAGCAGTTACTCGACAGGGAATCAGCCCCAGCATTTT.

V usage is TRBV6-5 and J usage is TRBJ2-1; 7 bases line up with TRBD2. The V gene's germline CDR1 is MNHEY and CDR2 SVGAGI. With 1 base clipped from V and 8 bases from J, the junction kept 5 bases outside the gene matches. The CDR3 length is 14 residues. In DNA, the CDR3 is TGTGCCAGCAGTTACTTGGGGGGAGGGGATGAGCAGTTCTTC. Protein sequence: CASSYLGGGDEQFF.